Shown below are 31 T cell receptor beta chains from a single sample sequenced in a study of shared clonotypes between healthy human individuals. Clones were sequenced by immunoSEQ multiplex PCR, and TCRdb holds only the in-frame ones, with some missing. There are about 95,000 clones in the sample; 67% occur only once, and roughly 40% lies in the top ten. The source material was memory CD8+ T cells sorted from blood. Subset specified: CD45RO+ cells pooled with CCR7-negative TemRA cells. The receptor source for this set is a young man in good health.

V usage is TRBV13 and J usage is TRBJ2-7; TRBD2 agrees at 9 bases. Germline V CDR1 and CDR2: PRHDT, FYEKMQ (reference sequence). The ends lost 5 bases at V and 4 bases at J; junction bases unmatched: 9. The length of the CDR3 is 15 residues. Here the CDR3 reads CASSEFGTSSYEQYF. CDR3 coding DNA: TGTGCCAGCAGCGAATTCGGGACTAGCAGTTACGAGCAGTACTTC.

This chain links TRBV7-9 with TRBJ1-1, with D unresolved. Germline V gene sequence: CDR1 SEHNR, CDR2 FQNEAQ (reference sequence). V was clipped by 5 bases and J by 0 bases, with 10 bases between them. This CDR3 is 14 amino acids long. The CDR3: CASSQHGLNTEAFF. The CDR3, as DNA: TGTGCCAGCAGCCAACACGGGCTGAACACTGAAGCTTTCTTT.

This chain joins TRBV28 and TRBJ2-5; D is unresolved. V was shortened by 4 bases and J by 0 bases, with 9 bases between the two germline ends. The germline V gene encodes CDR1 MDHEN and CDR2 SYDVKM. This CDR3 is built from 14 residues. The CDR3 reads CASSSRGYQETQYF. The CDR3 nucleotides read TGTGCCAGCAGTTCCCGTGGCTACCAAGAGACCCAGTACTTC.

This clone came up a few times. The V call is TRBV29-1, the J call TRBJ2-5; 13 nucleotides line up with TRBD2. The germline gives CDR1 SQVTM, CDR2 ANQGSEA. CDR3 length: 16 amino acids. Unmatched junction bases numbered 3, after V lost 0 bases and J lost 2 bases. DNA of the CDR3: TGCAGCGTTGAAGATTCGGGACTAGCGGGACAAGAGACCCAGTACTTC. The encoded protein is CSVEDSGLAGQETQYF.

Of note for this clone: Other DNA sequences in this specimen translate into the identical CDR3. This chain uses TRBV6-6 with TRBJ2-7, with D perhaps TRBD1 (5 bases). Germline V gives CDR1 MNHNY, CDR2 SVGAGI (reference sequence). The CDR3 has 12 amino acids. Trimming shortened V by 6 bases and J by 2 bases, and 8 bases separated the two germline ends. The CDR3 loop is CASRDTTYEQYF. CDR3 coding DNA: TGTGCCAGCAGGGACACCACCTACGAGCAGTACTTC.

The J gene is TRBJ2-1, the V gene TRBV9; 12 bases agree with TRBD2. V lost 4 bases and J lost 4; bases outside the gene matches: 9. Per the germline V gene, CDR1 is SGDLS and CDR2 is YYNGEE. The CDR3 sequence is 17 residues long. The CDR3 region is CASSLIGLAGRYNEQFF. Here the CDR3 DNA reads TGTGCCAGCAGCCTGATTGGACTAGCGGGGAGATACAATGAGCAGTTCTTC.

The J gene is TRBJ1-1, the V gene TRBV10-3, with D tentatively TRBD1 (6 bases). Trimming shortened V by 5 bases and J by 1 base, and 11 bases separated the two germline ends. The CDR3 is made up of 14 amino acids. CDR1 and CDR2 from the germline V gene are ENHRY and SYGVKD. The CDR3: CAISKEDRNTEAFF. CDR3 bases: TGTGCCATCAGTAAAGAGGACAGGAACACTGAAGCTTTCTTT.

This clone came up a few times. The chain employs TRBV7-9 and TRBJ1-2; D may be TRBD1 (6 bases). V dropped 2 bases and J dropped 2 bases, with 12 bases sitting between them. This CDR3 contains 15 residues. Germline V lookup: CDR1 SEHNR, CDR2 FQNEAQ (reference sequence). CDR3 in amino acids: CASSLLETGNYGYTF. CDR3 sequence (DNA): TGTGCCAGCAGCTTATTAGAGACAGGCAACTATGGCTACACCTTC.

This chain uses TRBV11-1 with TRBJ2-1; 8 bases map to TRBD1. V trimming: 2 bases; J trimming: 1 base; junction bases outside the gene matches: 1. This CDR3 has 15 amino acids. Germline V gene data show CDR1 as SGHAT and CDR2 as FQDESV (reference sequence). The CDR3 region is CASSLRQGSYNEQFF. In DNA, the CDR3 is TGTGCCAGCAGCTTAAGACAGGGGTCCTACAATGAGCAGTTCTTC.

The chain combines TRBV9 with TRBJ2-7; 10 bases match TRBD1. The ends lost 0 bases at V and 5 bases at J; junction bases unmatched: 2. Germline V lookup: CDR1 SGDLS, CDR2 YYNGEE. The CDR3 totals 14 residues. The DNA for the CDR3 is TGTGCCAGCAGCGTAGACGGGACAGGGGACGAGCAGTACTTC. Its translation: CASSVDGTGDEQYF.

The chain is built from TRBV10-1 and TRBJ2-5; no reliable D call. Germline values: CDR1 WNHNN, CDR2 SYGVQD (reference sequence). Trimming took off 8 bases at V and 5 bases at J, with 15 bases between the two ends. The CDR3 spans 13 residues. The CDR3, as DNA: TGCGCCAGCTCGGAGACATTTGCGGAGACCCAGTACTTC. Translating gives CASSETFAETQYF.

This clone was recorded many times. The chain uses TRBV7-9 and TRBJ2-1; 7 bases are shared with TRBD1. Germline lookup yields CDR1 SEHNR and CDR2 FQNEAQ (reference sequence). J was trimmed by 4 bases and V by 1 base; bases with no gene match: 4. The CDR3 has 15 residues. The CDR3 loop reads CASSLGGGAYNEQFF. In nucleotides, the CDR3 is TGTGCCAGCAGCTTAGGAGGGGGCGCTTACAATGAGCAGTTCTTC.

There are a few counts of this clone. J is TRBJ2-7 and V is TRBV7-6; D possibly corresponds to TRBD2 (7 bases). The ends were cut back, 1 base at V and 4 bases at J, with 17 bases in the middle. This CDR3 spans 16 amino acids. Per the germline V gene, CDR1 is SGHVS and CDR2 is FNYEAQ. In DNA form, the CDR3 reads TGTGCCAGCAGCTTAGGGGCGGCGGGGGCTTCTTACGAGCAGTACTTC. Translation: CASSLGAAGASYEQYF.

The chain uses TRBV5-1 and TRBJ1-1, with D perhaps TRBD1 (5 bases). This CDR3 is 14 amino acids long. Germline lookup yields CDR1 SGHRS and CDR2 YFSETQ. V lost 4 bases and J 5 bases, leaving 15 bases between the germline ends. This CDR3 is CASSAQGSQTEAFF. The DNA of the CDR3 is TGCGCCAGCAGCGCGCAGGGATCTCAGACTGAAGCTTTCTTT.

In its sample, this clone was seen a few times. The V call is TRBV2, the J call TRBJ2-1; D not resolved. Deletions cut 7 bases from V and 0 bases from J, with 7 bases between. Germline values: CDR1 SNHLY, CDR2 FYNNEI. The CDR3 has 13 amino acids. In nucleotides, the CDR3 is TGTGCCAGCACCGTAGACTCCTACAATGAGCAGTTCTTC. Amino acid sequence: CASTVDSYNEQFF.

This clone appeared once. CDR3 DNA sequence: TGTGCCAGCAGCCCCCGGGACAGACTCTTCTCTGGGGCCAACGTCCTGACTTTC. This translates into CASSPRDRLFSGANVLTF. J is TRBJ2-6 and V is TRBV9, with 7 bases aligning to TRBD1. The germline V gene encodes CDR1 SGDLS and CDR2 YYNGEE. The CDR3 has 18 amino acids. With V trimmed by 4 bases and J by 0 bases, 10 bases remained unmatched.

This sequence joins TRBV11-1 and TRBJ2-1; maybe TRBD2 (6 bases). The V gene lost 1 base and the J gene lost 8 bases, with 12 bases spanning the gap. This CDR3 is built from 14 residues. CDR1 and CDR2 (germline): SGHAT, FQDESV (reference sequence). The CDR3, as DNA: TGTGCCAGCAGCTTAGGCCTCGGCGGGGATGAGCAGTTCTTC. Translated: CASSLGLGGDEQFF.

This clone was recorded a few times. The genes are TRBV5-4 and TRBJ2-1; D is possibly TRBD2 (5 bases). The CDR3 spans 16 residues. Germline assignment: CDR1 SGHNT and CDR2 YYREEE (reference sequence). V was cut by 2 bases and J by 6 bases, with 18 bases left in between. CDR3 bases: TGTGCCAGCAGCTTTTCGAGGGTTCGGTCCGCCAATGAGCAGTTCTTC. Translating gives CASSFSRVRSANEQFF. Drawing the rest from reference TRBV5-4 and TRBJ2-1, the complete variable domain is ETGVTQSPTHLIKTRGQQVTLRCSSQSGHNTVSWYQQALGQGPQFIFQYYREEENGRGNFPPRFSGLQFPNYSSELNVNALELDDSALYLCASSFSRVRSANEQFFGPGTRLTVL.

This clone has just one count. The V call is TRBV7-9, the J call TRBJ2-7; TRBD2 agrees at 8 bases. From germline, CDR1 is SEHNR and CDR2 FQNEAQ (reference sequence). The length of the CDR3 is 17 residues. J gave up 0 bases and V 1 base, and 8 bases lay outside the gene matches. CDR3 coding DNA: TGTGCCAGCAGCTTAGTTACTAGCGGATACAACTCCTACGAGCAGTACTTC. This gives the protein CASSLVTSGYNSYEQYF.

The chain carries TRBV13 and TRBJ2-7; TRBD2 matches at 8 bases. The ends lost 4 bases at V and 2 bases at J; junction bases unmatched: 4. The CDR3 is made up of 14 amino acids. Germline V gene data show CDR1 as PRHDT and CDR2 as FYEKMQ (reference sequence). The CDR3 nucleotides read TGTGCCAGCAGCTATAGCGGGATTACCTACGAGCAGTACTTC. Amino acid sequence: CASSYSGITYEQYF. Full variable domain (outside the CDR3, taken from reference TRBV13 and TRBJ2-7): AAGVIQSPRHLIKEKRETATLKCYPIPRHDTVYWYQQGPGQDPQFLISFYEKMQSDKGSIPDRFSAQQFSDYHSELNMSSLELGDSALYFCASSYSGITYEQYFGPGTRLTVT.

This clone was found a few times. Different DNA sequences within this sample yield the same CDR3. The chain uses TRBV28 and TRBJ2-7; D gene uncertain. CDR3 length: 11 residues. V lost 5 bases to trimming and J lost 3 bases, with 5 bases between them. Germline V lookup: CDR1 MDHEN, CDR2 SYDVKM. CDR3 nucleotide sequence: TGTGCCAGCAGTACCCTCTACGAGCAGTACTTC. It encodes CASSTLYEQYF.

This chain uses TRBV27 with TRBJ2-7, with TRBD1 identical over 10 bases. The germline CDR1 and CDR2 sequences are MNHEY and SMNVEV (reference sequence). The ends lost 7 bases at V and 12 bases at J; junction bases unmatched: 12. This CDR3 region has 13 residues. Here the CDR3 DNA reads TGTGCCAGCATTTCGGCCGGGACAGGGGATCCGTACTTC. It encodes CASISAGTGDPYF.

As regards this clone: The same CDR3 is also encoded by other DNA sequences in this sample. The V and J genes are TRBV29-1 and TRBJ1-1; D gene ambiguous. The length of the CDR3 is 12 residues. Deletions cut 5 bases from V and 1 base from J, with 8 bases between. Germline V gene sequence: CDR1 SQVTM, CDR2 ANQGSEA. CDR3 nucleotide sequence: TGCAGCGTTTTGCCAGGGAACACTGAAGCTTTCTTT. Its protein product is CSVLPGNTEAFF.

The chain uses TRBV27 and TRBJ2-7; TRBD2 aligns across 14 bases. The trim removed 2 bases at V and 3 bases at J, leaving 0 bases unmatched. Germline assignment: CDR1 MNHEY and CDR2 SMNVEV (reference sequence). This CDR3 has 15 amino acids. Here the CDR3 DNA reads TGTGCCAGCAGTTTAGGGACTAGCGGGAGCTACGAGCAGTACTTC. Residues: CASSLGTSGSYEQYF.

The sample holds a few counts of this clone. The chain employs TRBV5-4 and TRBJ1-3; perhaps TRBD1 as D (5 bases). This CDR3 comprises 16 residues. The germline gives CDR1 SGHNT, CDR2 YYREEE (reference sequence). V lost 2 bases, J lost 0 bases, and 12 bases lay in between. The CDR3 sequence: CASSFGMGTSGNTIYF. The CDR3 DNA reads TGTGCCAGCAGCTTTGGGATGGGGACCTCTGGAAACACCATATATTTT.

The chain combines TRBV4-1 with TRBJ2-7; 9 nucleotides agree with TRBD2. The CDR3 is 15 amino acids. Germline CDR1 reads MGHRA; CDR2 reads YSYEKL. V shed 10 bases, J shed 1 base, and the junction held 11 bases outside the gene matches. The CDR3 DNA reads as TGCGCCACCTCGGGTCGCGCGGGAGGGTCCTACGAGCAGTACTTC. Translation gives CATSGRAGGSYEQYF.

This clone has just one count. The CDR3 sequence is CASVAGANSDTQYF. The CDR3 DNA follows: TGTGCCAGCGTAGCGGGCGCTAATTCAGATACGCAGTATTTT. V is TRBV28 and J is TRBJ2-3, with 7 bases aligning to TRBD2. The CDR3 extends over 14 amino acids. Trimming cost V 8 bases and J 4 bases; bases outside gene matches: 9. Germline assignment: CDR1 MDHEN and CDR2 SYDVKM.

Turning to this clone: Other DNA sequences within the sample encode an identical CDR3. This chain's CDR3 is CASSSLSYEQYF. In DNA, the CDR3 is TGTGCCAGCAGTTCCTTAAGTTACGAGCAGTACTTC. The chain couples TRBV28 to TRBJ2-7; unclear D gene. Trimming left V 4 bases short and J 4 bases short, with 8 bases between. Looked up from germline, CDR1 is MDHEN and CDR2 is SYDVKM. CDR3 length: 12 residues.

The sample holds a few counts of this clone. One base separates it from a far larger clone, so it is likely a read error. The chain is built from TRBV27 and TRBJ2-7, with D tentatively TRBD1 (6 bases). V was clipped by 1 base and J by 5 bases, with 9 bases between them. The CDR3 contains 13 residues. CDR1 is MNHEY and CDR2 is SMNVEV in the germline V gene (reference sequence). In nucleotides, the CDR3 is TGTGCCAGCAGTTTATACAGGGACCACGAGCAGTACTTC. It codes for CASSLYRDHEQYF.

J is TRBJ2-7 and V is TRBV27; TRBD1 matches at 8 bases. Germline loops: CDR1 MNHEY, CDR2 SMNVEV (reference sequence). Unmatched junction bases numbered 7, after V lost 6 bases and J lost 3 bases. The CDR3 is 14 amino acids. This chain's CDR3 is CASSWTGTGYEQYF. The CDR3 bases are TGTGCCAGCAGCTGGACAGGGACAGGCTACGAGCAGTACTTC.

The chain uses TRBV9 and TRBJ2-4, with a weak D call TRBD1 (5 bases). Trimming cost V 2 bases and J 2 bases, with 17 bases left between them. Germline values: CDR1 SGDLS, CDR2 YYNGEE. The CDR3 has 17 residues. The CDR3: CASSVDPSGLTKNIQYF. CDR3 nucleotide sequence: TGTGCCAGCAGCGTTGACCCTTCAGGGCTTACCAAAAACATTCAGTACTTC.